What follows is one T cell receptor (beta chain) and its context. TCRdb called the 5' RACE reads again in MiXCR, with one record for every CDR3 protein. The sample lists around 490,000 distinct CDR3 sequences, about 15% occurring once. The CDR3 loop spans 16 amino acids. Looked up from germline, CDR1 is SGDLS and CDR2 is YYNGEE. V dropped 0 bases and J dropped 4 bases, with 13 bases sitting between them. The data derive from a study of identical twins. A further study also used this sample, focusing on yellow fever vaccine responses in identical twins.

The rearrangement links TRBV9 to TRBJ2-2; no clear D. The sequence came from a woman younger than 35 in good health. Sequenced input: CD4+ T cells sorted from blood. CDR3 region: CASSVDPGFITGELFF. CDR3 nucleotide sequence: TGTGCCAGCAGCGTAGACCCAGGTTTTATCACCGGGGAGCTGTTTTTT. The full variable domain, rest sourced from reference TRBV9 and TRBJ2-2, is DSGVTQTPKHLITATGQRVTLRCSPRSGDLSVYWYQQSLDQGLQFLIQYYNGEERAKGNILERFSAQQFPDLHSELNLSSLELGDSALYFCASSVDPGFITGELFFGEGSRLTVL.